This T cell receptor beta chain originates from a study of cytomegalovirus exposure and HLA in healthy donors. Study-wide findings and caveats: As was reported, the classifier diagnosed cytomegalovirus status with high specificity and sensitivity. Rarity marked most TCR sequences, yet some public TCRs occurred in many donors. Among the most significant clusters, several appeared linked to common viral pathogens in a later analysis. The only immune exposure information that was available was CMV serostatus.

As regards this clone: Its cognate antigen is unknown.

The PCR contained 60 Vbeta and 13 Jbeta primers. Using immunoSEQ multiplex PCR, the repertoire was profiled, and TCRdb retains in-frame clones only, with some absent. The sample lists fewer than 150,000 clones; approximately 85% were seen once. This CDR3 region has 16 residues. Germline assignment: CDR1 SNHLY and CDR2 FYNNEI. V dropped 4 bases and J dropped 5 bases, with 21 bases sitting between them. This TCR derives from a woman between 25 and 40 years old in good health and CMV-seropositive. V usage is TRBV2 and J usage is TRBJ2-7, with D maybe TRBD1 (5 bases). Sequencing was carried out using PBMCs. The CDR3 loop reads CASSGYRWGGINEQYF. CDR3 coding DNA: TGTGCCAGCAGTGGTTACAGGTGGGGTGGGATCAACGAGCAGTACTTC.